This TCR beta chain was captured by sequencing in a study of tumor-infiltrating lymphocytes in localized non-small cell lung cancer. Points from the study as a whole: No T-cell fraction difference was seen between IM1 and IM2 tumors.

Details on this clone: No antigen is known for it.

Data came from immunoSEQ multiplex PCR; TCRdb stores just in-frame clones and leaves some out. The data contain approximately 13,000 clones, 68% of them singletons. V was shortened by 4 bases and J by 8 bases, with 13 bases between the two germline ends. The length of the CDR3 is 14 residues. Germline CDR1 reads SGHTS; CDR2 reads YDEGEE. The chain joins TRBV5-8 to TRBJ2-6, with D tentatively TRBD2 (6 bases). The specimen sequenced was lung tumor tissue. This clonotype was obtained from a human donor with non-small cell lung cancer. In nucleotides, the CDR3 is TGTGCCAGCAGCCCGGGGAGGCCACCCAACGTCCTGACTTTC. Translating it yields CASSPGRPPNVLTF.